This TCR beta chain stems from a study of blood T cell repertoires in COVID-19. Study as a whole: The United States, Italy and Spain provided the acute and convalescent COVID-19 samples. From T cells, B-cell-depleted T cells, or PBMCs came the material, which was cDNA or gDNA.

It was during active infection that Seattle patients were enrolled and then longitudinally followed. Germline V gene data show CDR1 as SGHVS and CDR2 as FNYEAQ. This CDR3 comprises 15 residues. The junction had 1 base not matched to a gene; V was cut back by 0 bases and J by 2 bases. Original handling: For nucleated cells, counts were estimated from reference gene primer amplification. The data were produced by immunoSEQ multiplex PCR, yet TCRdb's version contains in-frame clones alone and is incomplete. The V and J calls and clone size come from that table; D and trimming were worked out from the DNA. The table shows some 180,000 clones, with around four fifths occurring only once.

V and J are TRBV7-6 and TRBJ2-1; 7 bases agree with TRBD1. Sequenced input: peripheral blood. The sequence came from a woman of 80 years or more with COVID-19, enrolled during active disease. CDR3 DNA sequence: TGTGCCAGCAGCTTAGCACAGGGGACCTACAATGAGCAGTTCTTC. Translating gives CASSLAQGTYNEQFF.